The clone carrying this TCR beta chain was counted only a few times. One junction end disagrees with the germline gene, perhaps due to a read error. With a J-beta primer mix and a sample-barcoded 5' primer, a second PCR ran 7 to 11 cycles. Each cDNA was tagged by a template-switch adaptor containing 12 random nucleotides. TCRdb re-called the 5' RACE reads through MiXCR, storing one row per CDR3 protein. Counted here are roughly 1,100,000 distinct CDR3 sequences, less than 25% occurring once; the ten biggest clones make up less than 0.75%. These data are taken from a study of blood T cells in healthy people across ages. From germline, CDR1 is SGDLS and CDR2 YYNGEE. This CDR3 comprises 17 residues. These data also formed part of another study, on T cells of mothers and their children. That source adds: Sequencing returned over 8.5 million TCR beta CDR3 reads per mother and around 3 million per child. Related pairs of mothers and children showed slightly higher, non-significant overlap versus unrelated pairs.

The source of this sequence is a girl aged 2 to 9 in good health. Sample: blood. The gene calls are TRBV9 and TRBJ2-1; TRBD2 matches at 10 bases. The CDR3, as DNA: TGTGCCTGCAGCGGAGGGGGGCTAGCGGGAGACTACAATGAGCAGTTCTTC. Protein product: CACSGGGLAGDYNEQFF.